This T cell receptor (beta chain) stems from a study of T cell changes during pregnancy in multiple sclerosis. Profiled with immunoSEQ multiplex PCR; TCRdb holds only in-frame clones, not every one. This table has some 110,000 clones, more than 80% appearing once. The CDR3 spans 16 residues. Germline loops: CDR1 SEHNR, CDR2 FQNEAQ (reference sequence). The V gene end was trimmed by 5 bases and the J gene end by 5 bases; junction bases not matched to a gene: 7. The gene calls are TRBV7-9 and TRBJ2-2; 11 bases align to TRBD2. The starting material was peripheral blood, obtained before pregnancy. This TCR came from a female donor with multiple sclerosis, enrolled in a pregnancy study. The DNA for the CDR3 is TGTGCCAGCAGCATACTAGCGGGGGCGACAACCGGGGAGCTGTTTTTT. It is translated as CASSILAGATTGELFF.